This T cell receptor (beta chain) was recorded in a study of vaccination and CD4 T cells after COVID-19. Sequenced with the Oncomine TCR Beta short-read assay was DNA taken from cultured CD4+ T cells. TCRdb reanalysed the PCR reads using MiXCR and keeps one entry per CDR3 protein. The sample records about 30,000 distinct CDR3 sequences, 36% being singletons. CDR1 is SGHTA, CDR2 FQGTGA, per germline. Trimming cost V 5 bases and J 6 bases, with 16 bases left between them. The CDR3 sequence is 14 residues long. The time point: late sampling 161 to 241 days after vaccination in three convalescent patients. Treatment in this sample: 10-day PBMC culture with coronavirus spike peptide pools or control peptides (ViraFEST assay). Concerning this clonotype: The antigen is unknown.

The clonotype was recovered from a human donor who had recovered from COVID-19. The sequencing here drew on CD4+ T cells from blood, cultured in vitro, taken about 7 months after SARS-CoV-2 vaccination. The V call is TRBV7-3, the J call TRBJ1-2; D may be TRBD1 (6 bases). This chain's CDR3 is CASSPNDRSDGYTF. The CDR3 region has the DNA TGTGCCAGCAGCCCGAACGACAGGTCGGATGGCTACACCTTC.